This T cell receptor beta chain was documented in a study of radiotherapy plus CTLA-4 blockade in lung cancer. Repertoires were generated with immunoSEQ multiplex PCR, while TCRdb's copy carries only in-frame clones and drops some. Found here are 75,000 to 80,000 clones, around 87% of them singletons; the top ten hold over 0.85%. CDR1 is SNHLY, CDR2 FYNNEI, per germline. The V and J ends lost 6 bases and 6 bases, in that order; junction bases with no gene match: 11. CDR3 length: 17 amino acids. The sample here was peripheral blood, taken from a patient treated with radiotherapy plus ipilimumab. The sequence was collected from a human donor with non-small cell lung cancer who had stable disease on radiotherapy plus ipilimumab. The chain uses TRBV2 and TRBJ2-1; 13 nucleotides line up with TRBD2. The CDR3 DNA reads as TGTGCCAGCAGCCAAGGACTAGCGGGGGCCTACTCCAATGAGCAGTTCTTC. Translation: CASSQGLAGAYSNEQFF.